Below, 2 T cell receptor beta chains from the same sample are listed, as sequenced in a study of T cell changes during pregnancy in multiple sclerosis. Clones were sequenced by immunoSEQ multiplex PCR, and TCRdb holds only the in-frame ones, with some missing. The sample includes 90,000 to 100,000 clones, over 80% of them seen just once. Sequenced material: peripheral blood, taken in the first trimester of pregnancy. The receptor source for this set is a female donor with multiple sclerosis, enrolled in a pregnancy study.

The rearrangement uses TRBV7-9 and TRBJ2-2; no firm D call. The germline CDR1 and CDR2 sequences are SEHNR and FQNEAQ (reference sequence). V gave up 4 bases and J gave up 7 bases, with 4 bases separating them. The CDR3 extends over 11 amino acids. CDR3 DNA sequence: TGTGCCAGCAGCTCCGGCGGGGAGCTGTTTTTT. This gives the protein CASSSGGELFF.

In this sample, this clone turned up once. This chain joins TRBV30 and TRBJ1-1, with unresolved D. Germline-derived CDR1 and CDR2 are GTSNPN and SVGIG (reference sequence). Trimming took 0 bases from V and 5 from J, leaving 22 bases between them. The CDR3 totals 17 residues. The CDR3 nucleotides read TGTGCCTGGAGTGTACCTAGCTCGTGGCAGGAACGAACTGAAGCTTTCTTT. This translates into CAWSVPSSWQERTEAFF.